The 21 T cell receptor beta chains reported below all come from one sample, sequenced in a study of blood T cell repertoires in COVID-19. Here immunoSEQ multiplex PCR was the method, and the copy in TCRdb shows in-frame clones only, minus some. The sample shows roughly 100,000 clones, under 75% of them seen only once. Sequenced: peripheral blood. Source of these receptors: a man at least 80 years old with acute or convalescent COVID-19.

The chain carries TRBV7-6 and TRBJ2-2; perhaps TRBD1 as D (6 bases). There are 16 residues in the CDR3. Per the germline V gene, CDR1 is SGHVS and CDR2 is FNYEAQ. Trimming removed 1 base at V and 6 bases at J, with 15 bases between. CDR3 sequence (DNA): TGTGCCAGCAGCTTAGTCTATACAGGGTCCCCCGGGGAGCTGTTTTTT. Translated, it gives CASSLVYTGSPGELFF. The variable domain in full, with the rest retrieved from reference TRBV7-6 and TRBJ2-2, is GAGVSQSPRYKVTKRGQDVALRCDPISGHVSLYWYRQALGQGPEFLTYFNYEAQQDKSGLPNDRFSAERPEGSISTLTIQRTEQRDSAMYRCASSLVYTGSPGELFFGEGSRLTVL.

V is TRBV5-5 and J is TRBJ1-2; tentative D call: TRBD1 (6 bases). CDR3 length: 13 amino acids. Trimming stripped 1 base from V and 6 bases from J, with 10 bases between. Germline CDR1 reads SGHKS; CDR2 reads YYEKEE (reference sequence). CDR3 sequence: CASSLSAGDGYTF. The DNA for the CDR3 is TGTGCCAGCAGCTTGTCGGCAGGGGATGGCTACACCTTC.

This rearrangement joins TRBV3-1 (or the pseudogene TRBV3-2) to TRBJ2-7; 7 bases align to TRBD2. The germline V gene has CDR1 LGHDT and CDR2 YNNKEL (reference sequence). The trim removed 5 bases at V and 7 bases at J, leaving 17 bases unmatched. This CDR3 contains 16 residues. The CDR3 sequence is CASSKRNAGVDWEQYF. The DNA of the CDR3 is TGTGCCAGCAGCAAAAGAAACGCGGGAGTGGATTGGGAGCAGTACTTC.

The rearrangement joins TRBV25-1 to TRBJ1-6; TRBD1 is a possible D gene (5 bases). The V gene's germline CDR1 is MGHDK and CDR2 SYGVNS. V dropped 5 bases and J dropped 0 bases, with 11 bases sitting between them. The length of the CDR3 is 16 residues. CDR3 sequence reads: CASSWGRSSYNSPLHF. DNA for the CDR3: TGTGCCAGCAGTTGGGGCAGGAGCTCCTATAATTCACCCCTCCACTTT.

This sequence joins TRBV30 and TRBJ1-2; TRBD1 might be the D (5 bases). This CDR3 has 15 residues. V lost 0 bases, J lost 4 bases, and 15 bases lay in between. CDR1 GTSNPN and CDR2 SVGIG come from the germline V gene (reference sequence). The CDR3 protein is CAWSVQETDPYGYTF. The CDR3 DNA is TGTGCCTGGAGTGTACAGGAGACAGACCCCTATGGCTACACCTTC.

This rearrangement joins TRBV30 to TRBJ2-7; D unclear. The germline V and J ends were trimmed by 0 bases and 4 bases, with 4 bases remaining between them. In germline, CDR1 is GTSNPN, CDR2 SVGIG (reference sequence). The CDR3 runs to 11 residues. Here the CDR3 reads CAWSVGYEQYF. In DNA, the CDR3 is TGTGCCTGGAGTGTCGGGTACGAGCAGTACTTC.

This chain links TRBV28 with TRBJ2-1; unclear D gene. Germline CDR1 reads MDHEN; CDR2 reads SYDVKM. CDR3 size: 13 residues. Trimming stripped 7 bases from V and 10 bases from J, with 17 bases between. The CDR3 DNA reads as TGTGCCAGCATCCGTGGCCCCCAATTAGAGCAGTTCTTC. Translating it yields CASIRGPQLEQFF. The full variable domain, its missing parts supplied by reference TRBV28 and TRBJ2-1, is DVKVTQSSRYLVKRTGEKVFLECVQDMDHENMFWYRQDPGLGLRLIYFSYDVKMKEKGDIPEGYSVSREKKERFSLILESASTNQTSMYLCASIRGPQLEQFFGPGTRLTVL.

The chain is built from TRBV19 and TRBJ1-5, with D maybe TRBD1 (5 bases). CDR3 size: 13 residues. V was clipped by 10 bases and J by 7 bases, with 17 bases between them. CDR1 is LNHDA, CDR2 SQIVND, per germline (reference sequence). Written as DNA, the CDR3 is TGTGCCACCTCAGGGTTGCCGGGCCAGCCCCAGCATTTT. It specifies CATSGLPGQPQHF.

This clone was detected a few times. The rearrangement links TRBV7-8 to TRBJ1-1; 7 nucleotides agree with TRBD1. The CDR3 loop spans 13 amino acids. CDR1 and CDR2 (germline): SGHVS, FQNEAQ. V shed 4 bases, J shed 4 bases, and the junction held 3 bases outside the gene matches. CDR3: CASSSQGSTEAFF. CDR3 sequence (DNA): TGTGCCAGCAGCTCACAGGGGAGCACTGAAGCTTTCTTT.

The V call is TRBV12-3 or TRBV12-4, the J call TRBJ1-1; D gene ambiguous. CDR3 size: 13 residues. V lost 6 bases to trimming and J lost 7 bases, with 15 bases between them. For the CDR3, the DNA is TGTGCCAGCAGAGAGAGGGAGGCTAGTGAAGCTTTCTTT. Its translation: CASREREASEAFF.

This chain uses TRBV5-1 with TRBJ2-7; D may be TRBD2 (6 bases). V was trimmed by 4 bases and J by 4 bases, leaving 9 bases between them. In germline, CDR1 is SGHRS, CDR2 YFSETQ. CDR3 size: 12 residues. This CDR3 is CASSGGRYEQYF. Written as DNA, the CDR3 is TGCGCCAGCAGCGGAGGGAGATACGAGCAGTACTTC.

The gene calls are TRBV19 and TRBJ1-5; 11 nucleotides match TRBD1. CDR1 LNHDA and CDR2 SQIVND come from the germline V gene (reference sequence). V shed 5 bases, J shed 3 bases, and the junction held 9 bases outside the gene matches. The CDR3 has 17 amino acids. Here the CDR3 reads CASSFSGTGGLNQPQHF. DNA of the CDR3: TGTGCCAGTAGTTTTTCCGGGACAGGGGGTCTCAATCAGCCCCAGCATTTT.

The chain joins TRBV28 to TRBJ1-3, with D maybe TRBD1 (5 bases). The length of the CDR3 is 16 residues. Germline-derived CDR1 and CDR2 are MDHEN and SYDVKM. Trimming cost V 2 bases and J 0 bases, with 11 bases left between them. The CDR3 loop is CASSLPTGPSGNTIYF. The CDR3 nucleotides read TGTGCCAGCAGTTTACCTACAGGACCCTCTGGAAACACCATATATTTT.

CDR3 in DNA: TGTGCCAGTAGTATAGGGTGGGCCGACAGCCCCTGGGACTCCAACTACGAGCAGTACTTC. Translated: CASSIGWADSPWDSNYEQYF. V and J are TRBV19 and TRBJ2-7, with D perhaps matching TRBD2 (6 bases). V dropped 1 base and J dropped 3 bases, with 28 bases sitting between them. Germline CDR1 LNHDA, CDR2 SQIVND (reference sequence). There are 20 residues in the CDR3.

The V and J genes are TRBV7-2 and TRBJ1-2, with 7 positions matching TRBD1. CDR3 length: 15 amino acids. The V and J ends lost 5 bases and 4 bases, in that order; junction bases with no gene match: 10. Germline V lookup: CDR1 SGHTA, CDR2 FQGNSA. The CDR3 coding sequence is TGTGCCAGCAGCCCAGGAACAGGGGTAGCCTATGGCTACACCTTC. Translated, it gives CASSPGTGVAYGYTF. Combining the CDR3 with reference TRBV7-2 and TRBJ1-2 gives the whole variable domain GAGVSQSPSNKVTEKGKDVELRCDPISGHTALYWYRQSLGQGLEFLIYFQGNSAPDKSGLPSDRFSAERTGGSVSTLTIQRTQQEDSAVYLCASSPGTGVAYGYTFGSGTRLTVV.

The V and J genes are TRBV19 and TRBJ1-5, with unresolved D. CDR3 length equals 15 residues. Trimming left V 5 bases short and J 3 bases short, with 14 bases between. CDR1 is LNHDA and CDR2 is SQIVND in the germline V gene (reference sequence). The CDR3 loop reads CASSARLRDNQPQHF. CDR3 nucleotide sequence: TGTGCCAGTAGTGCCCGCTTGCGGGACAATCAGCCCCAGCATTTT.

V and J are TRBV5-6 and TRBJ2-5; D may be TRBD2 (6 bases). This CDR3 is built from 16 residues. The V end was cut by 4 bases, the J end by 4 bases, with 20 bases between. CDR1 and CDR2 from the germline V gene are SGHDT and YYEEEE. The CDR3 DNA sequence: TGTGCCAGCAGCCAAGACCGGGGCCAGGAGGGAGAGACCCAGTACTTC. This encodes CASSQDRGQEGETQYF.

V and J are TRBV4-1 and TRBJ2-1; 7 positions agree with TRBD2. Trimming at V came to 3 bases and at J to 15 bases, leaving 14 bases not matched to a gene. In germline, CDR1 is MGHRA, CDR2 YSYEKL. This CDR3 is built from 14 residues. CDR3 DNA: TGCGCCAGCAGCCACTACTCAGCCGGGGGAGGGGTGTTCTTC. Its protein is CASSHYSAGGGVFF.

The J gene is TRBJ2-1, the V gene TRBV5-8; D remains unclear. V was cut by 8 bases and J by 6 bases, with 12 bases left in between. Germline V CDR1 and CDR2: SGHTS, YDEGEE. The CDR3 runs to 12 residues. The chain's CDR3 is CASVQDTNEQFF. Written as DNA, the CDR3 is TGTGCCAGTGTCCAGGATACCAATGAGCAGTTCTTC.

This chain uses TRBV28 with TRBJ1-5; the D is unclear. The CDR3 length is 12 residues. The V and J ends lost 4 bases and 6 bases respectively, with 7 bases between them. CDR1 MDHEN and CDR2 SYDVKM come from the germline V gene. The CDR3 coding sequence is TGTGCCAGCAGTTACCGGGGTCAGCCCCAGCATTTT. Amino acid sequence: CASSYRGQPQHF.

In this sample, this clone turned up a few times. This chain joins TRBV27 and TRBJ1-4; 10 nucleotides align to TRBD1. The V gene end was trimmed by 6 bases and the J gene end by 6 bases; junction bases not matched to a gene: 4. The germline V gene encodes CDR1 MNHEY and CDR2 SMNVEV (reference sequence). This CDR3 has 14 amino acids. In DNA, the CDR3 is TGTGCCAGCAGGTCGGACAGGGGGGATGAAAAACTGTTTTTT. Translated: CASRSDRGDEKLFF.